What follows are 25 T cell receptor beta chains derived from one specimen sequenced in a study of post-analysis software for immune sequencing data. Study results and limitations: In patients, roughly five TRBV segments were more frequent than in controls, with TRBV5-6, TRBV5-1 and TRBV20-1 among them.

No antigen is known for these receptors. Libraries were made from TCR beta cDNA, and they carried unique molecular identifiers. From the PCR reads, TCRdb called clonotypes with MiXCR, one entry per CDR3 protein. The profile shows hundreds of thousands of distinct CDR3 sequences, about 27% of them singletons. Source material: blood. Receptor source: a girl between 5 and 17 years old with multiple sclerosis.

This clonotype was detected only a few times. The chain joins TRBV7-2 to TRBJ2-3; 8 bases fit TRBD2. CDR1 is SGHTA, CDR2 FQGNSA, per germline. The CDR3 has 15 residues. The V gene end was trimmed by 5 bases and the J gene end by 7 bases; junction bases not matched to a gene: 11. This CDR3 reads CASSQEPAGVYTQYF. Written as DNA, the CDR3 is TGTGCCAGCAGCCAAGAGCCAGCGGGAGTATATACGCAGTATTTT.

This clonotype has only a few counts. The CDR3 region has the DNA TGTGCCAGCAGCCGCCGGGCACCTTATGGCTACACCTTC. Encoded protein: CASSRRAPYGYTF. The chain combines TRBV6-5 with TRBJ1-2; no reliable D call. The CDR3 extends over 13 amino acids. Germline-derived CDR1 and CDR2 are MNHEY and SVGAGI. V was pared by 6 bases and J by 5 bases, with 13 bases between.

This clonotype turned up a few times. The chain couples TRBV15 to TRBJ1-5; D call uncertain. Germline V gene data show CDR1 as LNHNV and CDR2 as YYDKDF (reference sequence). This CDR3 comprises 15 residues. The V gene lost 8 bases and the J gene lost 0 bases, with 14 bases spanning the gap. CDR3 sequence: CATRRESASNQPQHF. The CDR3 DNA reads TGTGCCACCCGCCGGGAGTCGGCTAGCAATCAGCCCCAGCATTTT.

This chain joins TRBV7-2 and TRBJ1-2, with 7 bases aligning to TRBD1. This CDR3 spans 13 amino acids. Trimming removed 4 bases from V and 4 bases from J; junction bases left unmatched: 3. Germline-derived CDR1 and CDR2 are SGHTA and FQGNSA. The CDR3 nucleotides are TGTGCCAGCAGCTCGACAGGGAGCTATGGCTACACCTTC. This sequence encodes CASSSTGSYGYTF.

In this sample, this clonotype turned up once. The chain links TRBV7-2 to TRBJ2-5, with D possibly TRBD1 on 5 matching bases. The V end lost 9 bases, the J end lost 1 base, and 15 bases lay between the germline ends. The germline V gene encodes CDR1 SGHTA and CDR2 FQGNSA. The CDR3 contains 14 residues. The chain's CDR3 is CASQGSLVQETQYF. The CDR3 coding sequence is TGTGCCAGTCAGGGTTCTTTGGTCCAAGAGACCCAGTACTTC.

The sample holds one count of this clonotype. This chain connects TRBV5-1 to TRBJ2-1; 9 bases align to TRBD1. The V gene end was trimmed by 1 base and the J gene end by 7 bases; junction bases not matched to a gene: 6. The germline gives CDR1 SGHRS, CDR2 YFSETQ. The CDR3 contains 15 residues. This CDR3 is CASSLTGGSRNEQFF. CDR3 sequence (DNA): TGCGCCAGCAGCTTGACAGGGGGCTCGAGGAATGAGCAGTTCTTC.

V and J are TRBV6-5 and TRBJ2-5, with a tentative D call TRBD1 (6 bases). CDR3 length: 14 amino acids. The V end was cut by 6 bases, the J end by 2 bases, with 13 bases between. Germline V gives CDR1 MNHEY, CDR2 SVGAGI. DNA of the CDR3: TGTGCCAGCAGCCTTAACGGACAGCAAGAGACCCAGTACTTC. It translates to CASSLNGQQETQYF.

The rearrangement links TRBV14 to TRBJ2-4; D uncertain. Trimming removed 1 base at V and 4 bases at J, with 11 bases between. This CDR3 is built from 15 residues. The germline gives CDR1 SGHDN, CDR2 FVKESK. The chain's CDR3 is CASSQVIRRKNIQYF. The DNA of the CDR3 is TGTGCCAGCAGCCAAGTTATAAGGCGGAAAAACATTCAGTACTTC.

This clonotype was detected only once. The chain combines TRBV6-6 with TRBJ1-1; tentatively, D is TRBD1 (6 bases). V lost 6 bases, J lost 2 bases, and 19 bases lay in between. This CDR3 is built from 16 residues. Germline CDR1 MNHNY, CDR2 SVGAGI (reference sequence). This CDR3 reads CASSLSTGSPNTEAFF. The CDR3 nucleotides are TGTGCCAGCAGCCTCAGCACAGGGTCCCCTAACACTGAAGCTTTCTTT.

The chain recombines TRBV7-2 with TRBJ2-7; D may correspond to TRBD1 or TRBD2 (6 bases each). Trimming left V 0 bases short and J 4 bases short, with 16 bases between. The V gene's germline CDR1 is SGHTA and CDR2 FQGNSA. The CDR3 sequence is 16 residues long. CDR3 bases: TGTGCCAGCAGCTTAGCGGGGGGCGGAAGCCTATACGAGCAGTACTTC. This sequence encodes CASSLAGGGSLYEQYF. The entire variable domain, with the rest obtained from reference TRBV7-2 and TRBJ2-7, is as follows: GAGVSQSPSNKVTEKGKDVELRCDPISGHTALYWYRQSLGQGLEFLIYFQGNSAPDKSGLPSDRFSAERTGGSVSTLTIQRTQQEDSAVYLCASSLAGGGSLYEQYFGPGTRLTVT.

The table lists this clonotype with a few counts. V is TRBV20-1 and J is TRBJ2-7; D is perhaps TRBD2 (5 bases). The DNA end is a closer match to TRBJ2-5, so the J assignment may be wrong. Germline V gene data show CDR1 as DFQATT and CDR2 as SNEGSKA (reference sequence). The CDR3 spans 17 residues. The CDR3 protein is CSARDPAALRIWETQYF. The CDR3 DNA sequence: TGCAGTGCTAGAGATCCAGCGGCCCTGCGCATTTGGGAGACCCAGTACTTC.

The sample holds a few counts of this clonotype. With a much larger clone just one base away, this may be a read error. The chain uses TRBV7-9 and TRBJ2-4; no definite D call. Judging by the DNA end, TRBJ2-7 fits better; the J call may be wrong. This CDR3 contains 11 residues. Germline CDR1 reads SEHNR; CDR2 reads FQNEAQ (reference sequence). CDR3 nucleotides: TGTGCCAGCAGCAAAGACTACGAGCAGTACTTC. Residues: CASSKDYEQYF.

The J gene is TRBJ2-1, the V gene TRBV20-1; 8 positions match TRBD2. Germline trimming cut 3 bases from V and 7 bases from J; bases unmatched to any gene: 5. The CDR3 is 13 amino acids. Germline CDR1 reads DFQATT; CDR2 reads SNEGSKA (reference sequence). CDR3 nucleotide sequence: TGCAGTGCTAGCGGGGGGGCTTGGAATGAGCAGTTCTTC. Protein sequence: CSASGGAWNEQFF.

The chain carries TRBV27 and TRBJ2-1; the D gene is possibly TRBD1 (6 bases). Trimming removed 6 bases from V and 4 bases from J, with 13 bases in between. CDR3 size: 14 residues. The germline CDR1 and CDR2 sequences are MNHEY and SMNVEV (reference sequence). CDR3 DNA: TGTGCCAGCAGGTGGGGGCCATTATACAATGAGCAGTTCTTC. Protein: CASRWGPLYNEQFF.

This clonotype showed up just a few times. This rearrangement joins TRBV6-2 or TRBV6-3 to TRBJ1-5; D not resolved. V lost 5 bases, J lost 7 bases, and 6 bases lay in between. The length of the CDR3 is 11 residues. CDR1 is MNHEY, CDR2 SVGEGT, per germline. Written as DNA, the CDR3 is TGTGCCAGCAGTAACGGACAGCCCCAGCATTTT. Its protein is CASSNGQPQHF.

The V and J genes are TRBV12-3 or TRBV12-4 and TRBJ2-1; D may match TRBD1 or TRBD2 (5 bases each). CDR3 size: 14 residues. V was shortened by 8 bases and J by 6 bases, with 17 bases between the two germline ends. The CDR3 sequence: CASVRVGDGNEQFF. The CDR3, as DNA: TGTGCCAGCGTCCGGGTGGGGGATGGCAATGAGCAGTTCTTC.

The chain links TRBV6-6 to TRBJ2-7; 16 bases are a match to TRBD2. The V gene's germline CDR1 is MNHNY and CDR2 SVGAGI (reference sequence). The CDR3 is 15 amino acids. With V trimmed by 10 bases and J by 4 bases, 7 bases remained unmatched. The CDR3 reads CATGTSGRASYEQYF. CDR3 in DNA: TGTGCCACCGGGACTAGCGGGAGGGCCTCTTACGAGCAGTACTTC.

The chain uses TRBV7-9 and TRBJ1-2; D is undetermined. Germline V gives CDR1 SEHNR, CDR2 FQNEAQ (reference sequence). The CDR3 length is 12 residues. Trimming removed 1 base from V and 4 bases from J, with 4 bases in between. DNA of the CDR3: TGTGCCAGCAGCTTAGACCTCTATGGCTACACCTTC. Translated: CASSLDLYGYTF.

The genes are TRBV20-1 and TRBJ2-5, with 9 bases aligning to TRBD2. The CDR3 spans 15 residues. With V trimmed by 6 bases and J by 5 bases, 13 bases remained unmatched. Looked up from germline, CDR1 is DFQATT and CDR2 is SNEGSKA (reference sequence). The CDR3 is CSAGSREGLRETQYF. CDR3 sequence (DNA): TGCAGTGCCGGCTCGCGGGAGGGCCTTAGGGAGACCCAGTACTTC.

The chain uses TRBV19 and TRBJ1-1, with no clear D. The V gene lost 3 bases and the J gene lost 11 bases, with 13 bases spanning the gap. Germline V gene sequence: CDR1 LNHDA, CDR2 SQIVND (reference sequence). The CDR3 is 12 residues long. The CDR3 protein is CASSIQRTRAFF. Here the CDR3 DNA reads TGTGCCAGTAGTATCCAGCGGACCCGGGCTTTCTTT.

This clonotype was found a few times. This chain connects TRBV12-3 or TRBV12-4 to TRBJ2-7; maybe TRBD2 (6 bases). The germline V and J ends were trimmed by 4 bases and 2 bases, with 24 bases remaining between them. The CDR3 totals 18 residues. CDR3 sequence (DNA): TGTGCCAGCAGTTCTCGCTCACTGGGACTGAGATCAGCCTACGAGCAGTACTTC. Translated: CASSSRSLGLRSAYEQYF.

This clonotype was picked up a small number of times. The chain employs TRBV7-2 and TRBJ2-3; 8 nucleotides match TRBD2. The CDR3 has 15 residues. Germline V gene lookup returns CDR1 SGHTA and CDR2 FQGNSA. V shed 3 bases and J 4 bases; nucleotides not matched to a gene: 6. CDR3 sequence reads: CASSFKAGGADTQYF. The CDR3 DNA reads TGTGCCAGCAGCTTTAAGGCGGGAGGCGCAGATACGCAGTATTTT.

The chain uses TRBV29-1 and TRBJ1-1; D is undetermined. CDR3 size: 11 residues. Trimming took off 7 bases at V and 11 bases at J, with 17 bases between the two ends. The V gene's germline CDR1 is SQVTM and CDR2 ANQGSEA. The CDR3 nucleotides are TGCAGCGGTCTAGTCCGGGATGGGGCTTTCTTT. As protein: CSGLVRDGAFF.

This clonotype was seen more than once but under ten times. The V gene is TRBV12-3 or TRBV12-4, the J gene TRBJ1-6; 10 bases line up with TRBD1. After removal of 3 bases from V and 15 bases from J, the junction contained 2 bases not matched to a gene. The CDR3 consists of 12 residues. In DNA, the CDR3 is TGTGCCAGCAGTTTGGGACAGGGGAACCTCCACTTT. It encodes CASSLGQGNLHF.

The chain recombines TRBV6-5 with TRBJ2-7, with D perhaps TRBD1 (6 bases). The CDR3 runs to 16 residues. V was cut by 2 bases and J by 6 bases, with 20 bases left in between. CDR1 is MNHEY, CDR2 SVGAGI, per germline. The chain's CDR3 is CASSYGYRDTNPEQYF. The CDR3 DNA reads as TGTGCCAGCAGTTACGGTTACCGGGACACCAATCCCGAGCAGTACTTC.